This T cell receptor (beta chain) was found in a study of cytomegalovirus exposure and HLA in healthy donors. Whole-study findings and limits: In an earlier analysis, about 87% or about 30%: the productive usage of most TCR beta V segments. Overall, some 160 TCR beta chains were annotated as cytomegalovirus-associated. Most TCR sequences were seen very rarely across donors, but some public TCRs occurred in many.

The CDR3 contains 13 residues. Germline loops: CDR1 MNHEY, CDR2 SMNVEV (reference sequence). V lost 2 bases and J 5 bases, leaving 9 bases between the germline ends. 60 Vbeta and 13 Jbeta primers were used in PCR. The data were produced by immunoSEQ multiplex PCR, yet TCRdb's version contains in-frame clones alone and is incomplete. Here the sample spans more than 95,000 clones, 60% to 85% being singletons. Although they were nominally healthy when sampled, donors likely had unrecorded immune exposures. Of note for this clone: Its cognate antigen is unknown.

The receptor's source is a male donor in good health and CMV-seronegative. Source material: PBMCs. This chain connects TRBV27 to TRBJ2-5; weak D call: TRBD1 (5 bases). This chain's CDR3 is CASSLVAGETQYF. The CDR3 nucleotides are TGTGCCAGCAGTTTAGTGGCAGGGGAGACCCAGTACTTC.